This TCR beta chain was documented in a study of low-dose radiotherapy and immunotherapy resistance in tumors (dated by TCRdb to 2022 to 2024). Study-level background: Cohort 1 received 0.5 Gy per fraction every 2 weeks, with a prescribed total PTV dose of 6.5 Gy. In Cohort 2, 1 Gy per fraction was delivered every two weeks, for a total of 13 Gy over 26 weeks. Nivolumab was administered intravenously as a 240 mg flat dose every two weeks, and ipilimumab was administered intravenously at 1 mg/kg every six weeks. Cyclophosphamide 200 mg/m2 was given intravenously every two weeks, one day before each radiation and immunotherapy administration. Patients took aspirin 300 mg orally once daily for four cycles, starting on cycle 1 day 1. No randomization into treatment groups was done for the people taking part in the trial. Eight patients were included in the translational analysis: three from the first dose cohort and the first five from the second dose cohort.

First-strand cDNA was synthesized with Superscript III and a set of TRAV- and TRBV-specific primers, covering both TCRalpha and TCRbeta chains. TCRs were amplified with Phusion for roughly 19 PCR cycles, with a constant-region primer paired with the adapter attached to the V primers. Amplification of the isolated mRNA was done with the MessageAmp II aRNA Amplification Kit, which involved a roughly 17-hour in vitro transcription at 37 degrees C. mRNA for TCR sequencing was isolated with the Dynabeads mRNA DIRECT Purification Kit. Indexed Illumina adapters were added in a second Phusion PCR of roughly 25 cycles, and the PCR products were purified with AMPure XP beads. Processing in the source paper ran as follows. Custom Perl scripts pooled TCR sequences encoding the same protein, removed out-of-frame sequences and computed each clonotype's abundance. Any TCR sequence supported by only a single read was excluded from analysis. Repertoire metrics included Shannon entropy, Gini index, clonality, richness, and frequency of TCRs shared between repertoires. Through fastp at Q25 and MiXCR, TCRdb rebuilt clones from the public reads, retaining in-frame beta chains. All rows with the same CDR3 protein become a single entry with the most common DNA and genes. The V and J calls were determined by TCRdb, not by the authors. Recorded for this sample are 15,000 to 20,000 distinct CDR3 sequences; about 74% of them occurred a single time. The ten largest clones add up to over 10% of the sample.

With respect to this clonotype: Its antigen remains unidentified. It has no much larger one-base neighbor in the sample; base qualities were not kept.

The CDR3 has 15 amino acids, counting the end cysteine and phenylalanine. Only the CDR3 portion is preserved as DNA: 45 bases, with reading frame beginning at the first base. CDR1 and CDR2 are drawn from the germline V gene (reference sequence): SEHNR, FQNEAQ. V loses 5 bases, J loses 4 bases, and the germline ends lie 15 bases apart. Donors were enrolled in RACIN, a single-arm phase I dose-escalation trial combining nivolumab, ipilimumab, aspirin, low-dose cyclophosphamide and low-dose radiotherapy. To be eligible, a patient needed to have an advanced solid tumor that was TIL-negative. The chain employs TRBV7-9 and TRBJ1-3; no D gene call is confident. This receptor was taken from a human donor with advanced metastatic prostate, ovarian, gallbladder or colorectal cancer (not recorded which). This table probably holds off-target reads from a library built for another chain. CDR3 protein: CASSPGRITGNTIYF. The bases are TGTGCCAGCAGCCCTGGGCGGATCACGGGAAACACCATATATTTT.